What follows are 19 T cell receptor beta chains derived from one specimen sequenced in a study of sequential checkpoint blockade in melanoma (dated by TCRdb to between 2018 and 2021). Library method: the immunoSEQ multiplex PCR assay. Held by TCRdb, this immuneACCESS table contains in-frame sequences only and omits some clones. Under half of the omission traces to an unresolved V gene where checked; the cause of the rest is unknown. The sample table shows about 10,000 clones, and over 75% are seen once. The ten top clones hold roughly 50% of the sample. The treatment or condition label here, explained by the study, means: randomized to nivolumab then ipilimumab (arm A) or the reverse (arm B). The sequencing here drew on CD8+ T cells sorted from blood (inferred from file names), taken from a patient given nivolumab and ipilimumab in sequence. These receptors came from a human donor with melanoma.

This chain connects TRBV7-6 to TRBJ1-5; TRBD1 matches 8 bases. CDR3 length: 16 residues. Trimming cost V 1 base and J 5 bases; bases outside gene matches: 7. CDR1 and CDR2 from the germline V gene are SGHVS and FNYEAQ. The CDR3 bases are TGTGCCAGCAGCTTAGGACAGGGGAGCGATCATCAGCCCCAGCATTTT. This codes for CASSLGQGSDHQPQHF.

The chain joins TRBV27 to TRBJ2-7; the D is unclear. The CDR3 sequence is 12 residues long. The V gene lost 5 bases and the J gene lost 3 bases, with 8 bases spanning the gap. The germline V gene has CDR1 MNHEY and CDR2 SMNVEV (reference sequence). CDR3 nucleotide sequence: TGTGCCAGCAGTCCCTCGGGCTACGAGCAGTACTTC. Its translation is CASSPSGYEQYF.

The V and J genes are TRBV7-3 and TRBJ2-1, with 8 bases fitting TRBD2. The germline V gene encodes CDR1 SGHTA and CDR2 FQGTGA. J was trimmed by 7 bases and V by 4 bases; bases with no gene match: 9. This CDR3 contains 15 residues. This CDR3 reads CASSSLGGAENEQFF. The CDR3 DNA reads TGTGCCAGCAGCTCCCTCGGGGGGGCGGAAAATGAGCAGTTCTTC.

The V call is TRBV27, the J call TRBJ1-5; possible D gene TRBD1, 6 bases. Trimming removed 5 bases at V and 7 bases at J, with 12 bases between. Germline loops: CDR1 MNHEY, CDR2 SMNVEV (reference sequence). This CDR3 region has 13 residues. This chain's CDR3 is CASSDGTFQPQHF. The CDR3 nucleotides are TGTGCCAGCAGTGATGGGACATTCCAGCCCCAGCATTTT.

The J gene is TRBJ1-2, the V gene TRBV7-8; 10 bases align to TRBD1. In germline, CDR1 is SGHVS, CDR2 FQNEAQ. J lost 0 bases, V lost 6 bases, and 10 bases had no gene match. CDR3 size: 17 residues. CDR3 loop: CASRLSDRGHPNYGYTF. CDR3 in DNA: TGTGCCAGCAGACTTAGTGACAGGGGGCACCCTAACTATGGCTACACCTTC.

This clone was seen only a few times. The chain links TRBV19 to TRBJ2-7; D possibly corresponds to TRBD2 (6 bases). The CDR3 sequence is 12 residues long. Germline values: CDR1 LNHDA, CDR2 SQIVND (reference sequence). Trimming removed 4 bases from V and 4 bases from J, with 8 bases in between. CDR3 sequence (DNA): TGTGCCAGTAGTACGGGAGTGTACGAGCAGTACTTC. It translates to CASSTGVYEQYF.

This chain joins TRBV5-1 and TRBJ2-7, with a possible D match to TRBD2 (5 bases). This CDR3 comprises 14 residues. V was pared by 6 bases and J by 2 bases, with 15 bases between. The V gene's germline CDR1 is SGHRS and CDR2 YFSETQ. CDR3 sequence reads: CASTSSGSTYEQYF. CDR3 nucleotide sequence: TGCGCCAGCACCAGTTCGGGGTCGACCTACGAGCAGTACTTC. Filled out from reference TRBV5-1 and TRBJ2-7, the complete variable domain reads KAGVTQTPRYLIKTRGQQVTLSCSPISGHRSVSWYQQTPGQGLQFLFEYFSETQRNKGNFPGRFSGRQFSNSRSEMNVSTLELGDSALYLCASTSSGSTYEQYFGPGTRLTVT.

The chain recombines TRBV6-1 with TRBJ2-1; 9 bases fit TRBD2. With 5 bases clipped from V and 4 bases from J, the junction kept 3 bases outside the gene matches. Germline V gene data show CDR1 as MNHNS and CDR2 as SASEGT. The CDR3 covers 14 residues. CDR3 sequence reads: CASSSGGSYNEQFF. Here the CDR3 DNA reads TGTGCCAGCAGTAGCGGGGGGTCTTACAATGAGCAGTTCTTC.

CDR3 residues: CASSHVGQGIYGYTF. The CDR3 nucleotides are TGTGCCAGCAGCCATGTCGGTCAGGGAATCTATGGCTACACCTTC. The J gene is TRBJ1-2, the V gene TRBV14; D is possibly TRBD1 (5 bases). V was cut by 3 bases and J by 4 bases, with 15 bases left in between. Germline CDR1 is SGHDN and CDR2 is FVKESK. CDR3 length: 15 residues.

Written as DNA, the CDR3 is TGTGCCAGCAGTTACTCGTTAACAGGGGATCAGCCCCAGCATTTT. Protein product: CASSYSLTGDQPQHF. The chain is built from TRBV6-5 and TRBJ1-5; 7 positions match TRBD1. V was clipped by 0 bases and J by 5 bases; unmatched bases: 4. CDR1 and CDR2 from the germline V gene are MNHEY and SVGAGI. The CDR3 totals 15 residues.

V and J are TRBV27 and TRBJ2-7, with 10 bases identical to TRBD1. Germline V gene lookup returns CDR1 MNHEY and CDR2 SMNVEV (reference sequence). With V trimmed by 6 bases and J by 2 bases, 4 bases remained unmatched. CDR3 size: 14 residues. In DNA form, the CDR3 reads TGTGCCAGCAGCCTCGGGACAGGGGCCTACGAGCAGTACTTC. Amino acid sequence: CASSLGTGAYEQYF.

This chain joins TRBV9 and TRBJ2-7; 8 bases match TRBD2. Trimming at V came to 4 bases and at J to 6 bases, leaving 9 bases not matched to a gene. CDR3 length: 14 amino acids. Germline V CDR1 and CDR2: SGDLS, YYNGEE. For the CDR3, the DNA is TGTGCCAGCAGCTCAGATGGCCTAGCGGGCGAGCAGTACTTC. Protein sequence: CASSSDGLAGEQYF.

The chain employs TRBV9 and TRBJ1-2; D is possibly TRBD1 (5 bases). Trimming cost V 7 bases and J 8 bases, with 15 bases left between them. The CDR3 loop spans 12 amino acids. CDR1 is SGDLS and CDR2 is YYNGEE in the germline V gene. CDR3 sequence (DNA): TGTGCCAGCGGTCAGGGTGTCTGGGGCTACACCTTC. Translating it yields CASGQGVWGYTF.

The rearrangement links TRBV30 to TRBJ1-3; tentative D call: TRBD1 (5 bases). Germline V CDR1 and CDR2: GTSNPN, SVGIG (reference sequence). The CDR3 extends over 16 amino acids. Trimming shortened V by 0 bases and J by 1 base, and 13 bases separated the two germline ends. The CDR3 region has the DNA TGTGCCTGGAGTGTAACGGGGGATTGGTCTGGAAACACCATATATTTT. It encodes CAWSVTGDWSGNTIYF.

CDR3 in DNA: TGTGCCACCAGCAGAGAAAGTGGCGGGGGAACAGATACGCAGTATTTT. It specifies CATSRESGGGTDTQYF. This chain connects TRBV15 to TRBJ2-3, with 7 bases lining up with TRBD2. After removal of 0 bases from V and 3 bases from J, the junction contained 6 bases not matched to a gene. Per germline, CDR1 LNHNV and CDR2 YYDKDF (reference sequence). This CDR3 has 16 residues. Full variable domain (missing parts from reference TRBV15 and TRBJ2-3): DAMVIQNPRYQVTQFGKPVTLSCSQTLNHNVMYWYQQKSSQAPKLLFHYYDKDFNNEADTPDNFQSRRPNTSFCFLDIRSPGLGDTAMYLCATSRESGGGTDTQYFGPGTRLTVL.

The CDR3 DNA is TGTGCCAGCAGGGAGACTGGACAGGGACACACTGAAGCTTTCTTT. It yields the protein CASRETGQGHTEAFF. The rearrangement uses TRBV6-1 and TRBJ1-1; 8 bases agree with TRBD1. J was trimmed by 3 bases and V by 6 bases; bases with no gene match: 9. The CDR3 has 15 amino acids. Germline V gene lookup returns CDR1 MNHNS and CDR2 SASEGT.

The chain recombines TRBV7-9 with TRBJ1-1; 9 positions match TRBD1. The germline gives CDR1 SEHNR, CDR2 FQNEAQ (reference sequence). Trimming took 5 bases from V and 3 from J; bases not matched to a gene: 7. This CDR3 spans 15 amino acids. CDR3 sequence reads: CASSLGTGRDTEAFF. The CDR3 nucleotides are TGTGCCAGCAGCCTCGGGACAGGGCGGGACACTGAAGCTTTCTTT.

This clone has a single count. The chain uses TRBV4-1 and TRBJ2-7, with D perhaps matching TRBD1 (6 bases). The CDR3 is 15 residues long. The germline V gene encodes CDR1 MGHRA and CDR2 YSYEKL. Between the trimmed V and J ends, which lost 4 bases and 0 bases, there was a span of 13 bases. The chain's CDR3 is CASSLRDTDSYEQYF. Written as DNA, the CDR3 is TGCGCCAGCAGCCTCCGGGACACCGACTCCTACGAGCAGTACTTC.

The chain has TRBV4-3 and TRBJ1-5; D may be TRBD1 (5 bases). V was pared by 1 base and J by 4 bases, with 11 bases between. This CDR3 has 15 amino acids. Germline lookup yields CDR1 LGHNA and CDR2 YSLEER. The CDR3 spells CASSQGVGGNQPQHF. For the CDR3, the DNA is TGCGCCAGCAGCCAAGGGGTGGGGGGGAATCAGCCCCAGCATTTT.